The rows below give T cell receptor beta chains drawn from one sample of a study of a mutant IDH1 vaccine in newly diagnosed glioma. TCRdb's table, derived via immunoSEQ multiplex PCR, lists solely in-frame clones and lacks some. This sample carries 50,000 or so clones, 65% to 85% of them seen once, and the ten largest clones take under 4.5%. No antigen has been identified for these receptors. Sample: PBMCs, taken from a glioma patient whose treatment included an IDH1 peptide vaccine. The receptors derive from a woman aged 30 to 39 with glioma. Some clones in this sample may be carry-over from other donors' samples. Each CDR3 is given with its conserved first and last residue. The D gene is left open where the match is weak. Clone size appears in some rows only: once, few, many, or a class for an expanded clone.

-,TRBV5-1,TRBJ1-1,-,TGCGCCAGCAGCTTGGTTGGGAATGAAGCTTTCTTT,CASSLVGNEAFF
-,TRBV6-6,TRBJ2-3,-,TGTGCCAGCAGGGGGGGCCCGCGGGCAGATACGCAGTATTTT,CASRGGPRADTQYF
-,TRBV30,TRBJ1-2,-,TGTGCCTGGAGTGTAGCAGGGCCTGGGGTCTTCACCTTC,CAWSVAGPGVFTF
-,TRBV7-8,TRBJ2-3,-,TGTGCCAGCAGCTTGGGACCCTTAGATACGCAGTATTTT,CASSLGPLDTQYF
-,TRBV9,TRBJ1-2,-,TGTGCCAGCAGCGCCGTTAACTATGGCTACACCTTC,CASSAVNYGYTF
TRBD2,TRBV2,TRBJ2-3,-,TGTGCCAGCAGTGAAGCTAGGTCCGGCGGGAGCGGGGGCGCTACGCAGTATTTT,CASSEARSGGSGGATQYF
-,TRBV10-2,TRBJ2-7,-,TGCGCCAGCTCCGGGCCCTCCTACGAGCAGTACTTC,CASSGPSYEQYF
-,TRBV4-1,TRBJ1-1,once,TGCGCCAGCGCTCTAGGGTTGACGGGCACTGAAGCTTTCTTT,CASALGLTGTEAFF
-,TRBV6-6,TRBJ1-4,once,TGTGCCAGCAGCTTAGCCCTAGGGGGGCGTGGCGAAAAACTGTTTTTT,CASSLALGGRGEKLFF
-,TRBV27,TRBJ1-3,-,TGTGCCAGCAGATCGTTTCGGGACTCTGGAAACACCATATATTTT,CASRSFRDSGNTIYF
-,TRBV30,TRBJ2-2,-,TGTGCCTGGAGTGTAACTGGCCCCGGGGAGCTGTTTTTT,CAWSVTGPGELFF
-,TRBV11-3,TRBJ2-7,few,TGTGCCAGCAGCGAAGCATTTGCTGGTCGATTCGAGCAGTACTTC,CASSEAFAGRFEQYF
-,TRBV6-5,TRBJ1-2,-,TGTGCCAGCAGTACTCGGGACACCTATGGCTACACCTTC,CASSTRDTYGYTF
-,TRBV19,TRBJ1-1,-,TGTGCCAGTAGGCGGCAGGGCACAGAAGCTTTCTTT,CASRRQGTEAFF
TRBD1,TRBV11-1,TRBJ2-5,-,TGTGCCAGCAGCTTGACAGGGAGAGAGACCCAGTACTTC,CASSLTGRETQYF
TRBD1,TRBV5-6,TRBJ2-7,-,TGTGCCAGCGGAGATAGACAGGGGGCCTACGAGCAGTACTTC,CASGDRQGAYEQYF
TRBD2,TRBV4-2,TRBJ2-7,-,TGTGCCAGCAGCCGACGACTAGCGGGAGAAGATTCCTACGAGCAGTACTTC,CASSRRLAGEDSYEQYF
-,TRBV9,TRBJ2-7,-,TGTGCCAGCAGCGTAGGCCCAACAGGGGGGGCTTACGAGCAGTACTTC,CASSVGPTGGAYEQYF
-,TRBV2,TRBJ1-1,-,TGTGCCAGCAGCGATCTCCACAGTAAGAGGACTGAAGCTTTCTTT,CASSDLHSKRTEAFF
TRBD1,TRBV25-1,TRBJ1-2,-,TGTGCCAGCAGTGATTGGGACAGGGCAGACGCTGGCTACACCTTC,CASSDWDRADAGYTF
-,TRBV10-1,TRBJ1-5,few,TGCGCCAGCAGTACCCCCGGGGGCAATCAGCCCCAGCATTTT,CASSTPGGNQPQHF
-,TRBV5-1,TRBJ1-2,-,TGCGCCAGCAGCTTTGCCCCACAGGGCGGCTACACCTTC,CASSFAPQGGYTF
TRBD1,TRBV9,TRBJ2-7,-,TGTGCCAGCAGCGTAGGGACAGGAATTACTTACGAGCAGTACTTC,CASSVGTGITYEQYF
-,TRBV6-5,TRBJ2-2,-,-,CASSFGAGELFF
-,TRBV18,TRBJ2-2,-,TGTGCCAGCTCACCACAGGCCTCGAACACCGGGGAGCTGTTTTTT,CASSPQASNTGELFF
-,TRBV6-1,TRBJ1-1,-,TGTGCCAGCGGGGGGGGGCGGACCACTGAAGCTTTCTTT,CASGGGRTTEAFF
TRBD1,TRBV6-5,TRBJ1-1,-,TGTGCCAGCAGCAGGGGGCCGAACACTGAAGCTTTCTTT,CASSRGPNTEAFF
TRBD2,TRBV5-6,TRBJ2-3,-,TGTGCCAGCAGCCTACGGGGACTAGCTAGCACAGATACGCAGTATTTT,CASSLRGLASTDTQYF
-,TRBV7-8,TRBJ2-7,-,TGTGCCAGCAGCGTAGTGCAGGGAGAGGCGTCCTACGAGCAGTACTTC,CASSVVQGEASYEQYF
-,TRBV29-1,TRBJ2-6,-,TGCACCGCGATCTCTGGGGCCAACGTCCTGACTTTC,CTAISGANVLTF
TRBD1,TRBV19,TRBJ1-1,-,TGTGCCAGTAGTGTCCTCCGGGACAGGGCTACTGAAGCTTTCTTT,CASSVLRDRATEAFF
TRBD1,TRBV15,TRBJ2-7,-,TGTGCCACCAGCGACCGACAGGGGCAATACGAGCAGTACTTC,CATSDRQGQYEQYF
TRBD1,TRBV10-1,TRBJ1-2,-,TGCGCCAGCAGTCCGGGACAGGGGTCTGGCTACACCTTC,CASSPGQGSGYTF
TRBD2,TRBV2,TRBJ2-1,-,TGTGCCAGCAGCTCTAGGGAGGGCTACAATGAGCAGTTCTTC,CASSSREGYNEQFF
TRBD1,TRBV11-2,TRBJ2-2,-,TGTGCCAGCAGGTGGACAGGGACCGGGGAGCTGTTTTTT,CASRWTGTGELFF
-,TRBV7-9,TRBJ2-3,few,TGTGCCAGCAGCTTTGACGGGGTCAAGCAGTATTTT,CASSFDGVKQYF
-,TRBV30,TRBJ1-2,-,TGTGCCTGGAGTGGCCTTAAGTTCTATGGCTACACCTTC,CAWSGLKFYGYTF
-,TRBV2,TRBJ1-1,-,TGTGCGATAGGGGCGGGGACGAACACTGAAGCTTTCTTT,CAIGAGTNTEAFF